A single sample gave rise to the 8 T cell receptor beta chains below, sequenced in a study of blood T cell repertoires in COVID-19. Method: immunoSEQ multiplex PCR; TCRdb's copy keeps in-frame clones and lacks some. The sample has some 130,000 clones; 80% to 90% are singletons. Material: peripheral blood. Source of these receptors: a man over 45 with active or convalescent COVID-19.

The rearrangement uses TRBV5-5 and TRBJ2-7, with D maybe TRBD1 (5 bases). The germline V and J ends were trimmed by 7 bases and 5 bases, with 16 bases remaining between them. Germline V gene data show CDR1 as SGHKS and CDR2 as YYEKEE (reference sequence). The CDR3 sequence is 13 residues long. CDR3 sequence: CASGKQGRNEQYF. Written as DNA, the CDR3 is TGTGCCAGCGGGAAGCAGGGTAGGAACGAGCAGTACTTC.

The chain recombines TRBV10-3 with TRBJ2-2; D call uncertain. With 2 bases removed from V and 6 bases from J, the gap between germline ends came to 13 bases. CDR1 ENHRY and CDR2 SYGVKD come from the germline V gene. This CDR3 has 15 residues. The CDR3 bases are TGTGCCATCAGTGAGCGGCAGTTAGGAGCCGGGGAGCTGTTTTTT. Protein product: CAISERQLGAGELFF.

The V and J genes are TRBV5-1 and TRBJ1-5; TRBD1 is a possible D gene (5 bases). The CDR3 is 13 residues long. V was trimmed by 4 bases and J by 7 bases, leaving 12 bases between them. Germline V gene sequence: CDR1 SGHRS, CDR2 YFSETQ. This CDR3 is CASSEGERQPQHF. In nucleotides, the CDR3 is TGCGCCAGCAGCGAAGGGGAAAGACAGCCCCAGCATTTT.

The gene calls are TRBV6-5 and TRBJ1-4; D gene ambiguous. Trimming cost V 5 bases and J 6 bases, with 16 bases left between them. Germline lookup yields CDR1 MNHEY and CDR2 SVGAGI. The CDR3 loop spans 15 amino acids. CDR3 coding DNA: TGTGCCAGCAGTAAGGCGGAGGTTTGGGATGAAAAACTGTTTTTT. Translating gives CASSKAEVWDEKLFF.

The gene calls are TRBV4-3 and TRBJ1-2; D might be TRBD1 (5 bases). CDR1 and CDR2 (germline): LGHNA, YSLEER. The V end was cut by 4 bases, the J end by 7 bases, with 13 bases between. The CDR3 length is 13 residues. In DNA form, the CDR3 reads TGCGCCAGCAGCCGGGGGGGTTCTTTTGGCTACACCTTC. Translated: CASSRGGSFGYTF.

The chain employs TRBV19 and TRBJ1-1, with D uncertain. The CDR3 has 16 amino acids. V lost 2 bases, J lost 1 base, and 14 bases lay in between. Germline CDR1 LNHDA, CDR2 SQIVND (reference sequence). The CDR3: CASSIPVARRNTEAFF. CDR3 nucleotides: TGTGCCAGTAGTATACCAGTTGCGCGGAGGAACACTGAAGCTTTCTTT.

The genes are TRBV4-1 and TRBJ2-7; 11 bases align to TRBD1. The trim removed 4 bases at V and 3 bases at J, leaving 14 bases unmatched. CDR1 is MGHRA and CDR2 is YSYEKL in the germline V gene. There are 18 residues in the CDR3. The CDR3 reads CASSPTGTGGSVRYEQYF. The CDR3 DNA reads TGCGCCAGCAGCCCCACCGGGACAGGGGGATCCGTTCGCTACGAGCAGTACTTC.

The CDR3 DNA sequence: TGTGCCAGCTCACCTTTTTCGAACCGGGACTCCCCGTCGGGTGAAAAACTGTTTTTT. Its protein product is CASSPFSNRDSPSGEKLFF. The J gene is TRBJ1-4, the V gene TRBV18; tentative D call: TRBD1 (5 bases). The germline V gene encodes CDR1 KGHSH and CDR2 LQKENI. The germline V and J ends were trimmed by 3 bases and 7 bases, with 27 bases remaining between them. The CDR3 has 19 amino acids.